This T cell receptor beta chain was sequenced in a study of T cells in Graves' hyperthyroidism and ophthalmopathy. Germline CDR1 and CDR2: SGHTA and FQGTGA. Between the trimmed V and J ends, which lost 1 base and 0 bases, there was a span of 10 bases. This CDR3 region has 15 residues. This clonotype was observed many times. RNA transcripts served as the template for amplifying TCR beta CDR3 regions. Initially, a first-round RT-PCR of the TCR CDR3 employed the HTBI primer set. One entry per CDR3 protein, called by TCRdb with MiXCR from the multiplex PCR reads. The sample consists of over 150,000 distinct CDR3 sequences, over 15% of them appearing once.

The sequencing sample was made of blood. This receptor was identified in a woman between 45 and 60 years old with Graves' hyperthyroidism. This chain links TRBV7-3 with TRBJ2-7; D uncertain. CDR3 coding DNA: TGTGCCAGCAGCTTAAATGTGGGTCCCTCCTACGAGCAGTACTTC. Encoded protein: CASSLNVGPSYEQYF.